This T cell receptor (beta chain) was captured in a study of blood T cell repertoires in COVID-19. Study context: Italy, Spain and the United States were the sources of the convalescent and acute COVID-19 samples. Sample material is recorded as cDNA or gDNA derived from T cells, B-cell-depleted T cells, or PBMCs.

The J segment lost 5 bases and the V segment lost 0 bases, leaving 6 bases of the junction unmatched. Germline V lookup: CDR1 MGHRA, CDR2 YSYEKL. The CDR3 covers 16 residues. In the original analysis: Reference gene primer amplification yielded estimated nucleated cell counts. The repertoire was sequenced with immunoSEQ multiplex PCR; TCRdb's copy has only in-frame clones and lacks some. Clone size and V and J calls were adopted from that table, with D and trimming inferred from the DNA. The sample shows about 120,000 clones, roughly 82% of them seen only once. The TCR sequence derives from a human donor in a cohort sampled during active COVID-19. V is TRBV4-1 and J is TRBJ2-3; 9 bases are shared with TRBD2. Sequenced sample: peripheral blood. As DNA, the CDR3 is TGCGCCAGCAGCCAAGAATCGGCGGGGGGGCGAGATACGCAGTATTTT. Its translation is CASSQESAGGRDTQYF.